The rows below give T cell receptor beta chains drawn from one sample of a study of T cells in Graves' hyperthyroidism and ophthalmopathy. TCRdb itself ran the multiplex PCR reads through MiXCR, one entry per CDR3 protein. This table has a few hundred thousand distinct CDR3 sequences, around 16% appearing once. Material for sequencing was blood. The receptor set was obtained from a woman aged 40 to 55 with Graves' ophthalmopathy. Each CDR3 is given with its conserved first and last residue. The D gene is left open where the match is weak. Not every row has a clone size; where given, it reads once, few, many or a size class.

clone size: many; J gene: TRBJ2-1; V gene: TRBV7-9; D gene: TRBD1; CDR3 DNA: TGTGCCAGCAGCTCTCACAGGGGAAGTTTCAATGAGCAGTTCTTC; CDR3 protein: CASSSHRGSFNEQFF
clone size: .; J gene: TRBJ1-1; V gene: TRBV10-2; D gene: .; CDR3 DNA: TGCGCCAGCAGTGAGCTTGGGGCTGAAGCTTTCTTT; CDR3 protein: CASSELGAEAFF
clone size: .; J gene: TRBJ2-7; V gene: TRBV28; D gene: TRBD1; CDR3 DNA: TGTGCCAGCAGTCCACAGACAGGGGGCTACGAGCAGTACTTC; CDR3 protein: CASSPQTGGYEQYF
clone size: .; J gene: TRBJ2-2; V gene: TRBV29-1; D gene: .; CDR3 DNA: TGCAGCGTTGATTACGGAGCGAGCACCGGGGAGCTGTTTTTT; CDR3 protein: CSVDYGASTGELFF
clone size: few; J gene: TRBJ2-1; V gene: TRBV6-2/TRBV6-3; D gene: TRBD2; CDR3 DNA: TGTGCCAGCAGTTACTCGACCGGGGGGACCTACAATGAGCAGTTCTTC; CDR3 protein: CASSYSTGGTYNEQFF
clone size: few; J gene: TRBJ2-2; V gene: TRBV12-3/TRBV12-4; D gene: TRBD2; CDR3 DNA: TGTGCCAGCAGGGGAGCGGGGGGCGCCGGGGAGCTGTTTTTT; CDR3 protein: CASRGAGGAGELFF
clone size: .; J gene: TRBJ1-1; V gene: TRBV20-1; D gene: .; CDR3 DNA: TGCAGTGTCCCGGTCATGAACACTGAAGCTTTCTTT; CDR3 protein: CSVPVMNTEAFF
clone size: many; J gene: TRBJ2-5; V gene: TRBV6-2/TRBV6-3; D gene: .; CDR3 DNA: TGTGCCAGCAGCGGATCGGGGGGCGGAGAGACCCAGTACTTC; CDR3 protein: CASSGSGGGETQYF
clone size: many; J gene: TRBJ2-5; V gene: TRBV28; D gene: TRBD1; CDR3 DNA: TGTGCCAGCAGACAGGGGATTCGGTCGCTGGCAGAGACCCAGTACTTC; CDR3 protein: CASRQGIRSLAETQYF
clone size: few; J gene: TRBJ2-3; V gene: TRBV5-1; D gene: TRBD2; CDR3 DNA: TGCGCCAGCAGCAGAGGGCTAGCGGGAGTTTTAGATACGCAGTATTTT; CDR3 protein: CASSRGLAGVLDTQYF
clone size: many; J gene: TRBJ2-3; V gene: TRBV27; D gene: TRBD2; CDR3 DNA: TGTGCCAGCAGTCCCCCCCGAGGGAGGGGAGCAGATACGCAGTATTTT; CDR3 protein: CASSPPRGRGADTQYF
clone size: many; J gene: TRBJ2-3; V gene: TRBV12-3/TRBV12-4; D gene: .; CDR3 DNA: TGTGCCAGCAGCTTAGTCGGCCGCACAGATACGCAGTATTTT; CDR3 protein: CASSLVGRTDTQYF
clone size: many; J gene: TRBJ2-1; V gene: TRBV7-2; D gene: TRBD1; CDR3 DNA: TGTGCCAGCAGCTTAGCTTCGTTACTCGCGGACAGGGACAATGAGCAGTTCTTC; CDR3 protein: CASSLASLLADRDNEQFF
clone size: few; J gene: TRBJ1-3; V gene: TRBV12-3/TRBV12-4; D gene: .; CDR3 DNA: TGTGCCAGCAGTTTACGGGCAGGACCCTCTGGAAACACCATATATTTT; CDR3 protein: CASSLRAGPSGNTIYF
clone size: .; J gene: TRBJ1-1; V gene: TRBV5-1; D gene: .; CDR3 DNA: TGCGCCAGCAGGGGGGTGAGAGGTACTGAAGCTTTCTTT; CDR3 protein: CASRGVRGTEAFF
clone size: many; J gene: TRBJ2-7; V gene: TRBV7-2; D gene: .; CDR3 DNA: TGTGCCAGCAGCCACTGGCAGGTTCTCGAGCAGTACTTC; CDR3 protein: CASSHWQVLEQYF
clone size: .; J gene: TRBJ2-1; V gene: TRBV7-3; D gene: .; CDR3 DNA: TGTGCCAGCAGCCTAGGAAACATGGTTGAGCAGTTCTTC; CDR3 protein: CASSLGNMVEQFF
clone size: .; J gene: TRBJ2-2; V gene: TRBV29-1; D gene: .; CDR3 DNA: TGCAGCGTTTCGACAGTGACCGGGGAGCTGTTTTTT; CDR3 protein: CSVSTVTGELFF
clone size: many; J gene: TRBJ1-2; V gene: TRBV13; D gene: .; CDR3 DNA: TGTGCCAGCAGCTTAGGCTCGGACAGTAACTATGGCTACACCTTC; CDR3 protein: CASSLGSDSNYGYTF
clone size: few; J gene: TRBJ1-1; V gene: TRBV7-3; D gene: .; CDR3 DNA: TGTGCCAGCAGCTTAAGGGGAGGGGGTGAAGCTTTCTTT; CDR3 protein: CASSLRGGGEAFF
clone size: many; J gene: TRBJ1-1; V gene: TRBV2; D gene: .; CDR3 DNA: TGTGCCAGCACCGAAGCCCCTTTGAACACTGAAGCTTTCTTT; CDR3 protein: CASTEAPLNTEAFF
clone size: many; J gene: TRBJ1-5; V gene: TRBV5-6; D gene: .; CDR3 DNA: TGTGCCAGCAGCTTGTGGGGGAATATCAATCAGCCCCAGCATTTT; CDR3 protein: CASSLWGNINQPQHF
clone size: few; J gene: TRBJ2-2; V gene: TRBV12-3/TRBV12-4; D gene: TRBD1; CDR3 DNA: TGTGCCAGCAGTAAAGGGACAGGGTGGAGCACCGGGGAGCTGTTTTTT; CDR3 protein: CASSKGTGWSTGELFF
clone size: many; J gene: TRBJ1-1; V gene: TRBV3-1; D gene: TRBD1; CDR3 DNA: TGTGCCAGCAGCCAAGACCCCAGACAGGGAAGAATGAACACTGAAGCTTTCTTT; CDR3 protein: CASSQDPRQGRMNTEAFF
clone size: many; J gene: TRBJ2-1; V gene: TRBV20-1; D gene: TRBD2; CDR3 DNA: TGCAGTGCTAGACGGTTAAGCGGGAGCGCTTGGAATGAGCAGTTCTTC; CDR3 protein: CSARRLSGSAWNEQFF
clone size: .; J gene: TRBJ1-3; V gene: TRBV9; D gene: TRBD1; CDR3 DNA: TGTGCCAGCAGCGTAGGAGGGGGCGCAGGGGGAAATGGAAACACCATATATTTT; CDR3 protein: CASSVGGGAGGNGNTIYF